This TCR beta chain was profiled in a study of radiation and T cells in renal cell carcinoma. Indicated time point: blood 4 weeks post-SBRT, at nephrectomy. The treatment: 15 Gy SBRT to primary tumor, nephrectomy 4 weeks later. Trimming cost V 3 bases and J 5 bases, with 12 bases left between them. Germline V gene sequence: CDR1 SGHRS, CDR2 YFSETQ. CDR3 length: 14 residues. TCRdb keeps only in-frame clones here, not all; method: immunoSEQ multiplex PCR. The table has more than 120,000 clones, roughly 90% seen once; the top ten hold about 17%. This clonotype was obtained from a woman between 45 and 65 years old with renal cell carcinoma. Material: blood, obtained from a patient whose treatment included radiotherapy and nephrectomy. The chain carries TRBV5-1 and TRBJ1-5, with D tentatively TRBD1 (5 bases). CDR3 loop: CASSSGGPDQPQHF. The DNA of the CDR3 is TGCGCCAGCAGCTCCGGGGGTCCGGATCAGCCCCAGCATTTT.